The 10 T cell receptor beta chains reported below all come from one sample, sequenced in a study of OX40 agonist ivuxolimab in advanced cancers. Here immunoSEQ multiplex PCR was the method, and the copy in TCRdb shows in-frame clones only, minus some. This sample has just under 85,000 clones, with roughly 83% found just once. The sample here was CD4+ or CD8+ T cells sorted from blood, taken in a trial of the OX40 agonist ivuxolimab. The receptors were gathered from an adult with an advanced solid tumor such as melanoma, head and neck, liver or kidney cancer.

This clone has a single count. The V call is TRBV19, the J call TRBJ2-4; unclear D gene. This CDR3 region has 12 residues. CDR1 is LNHDA and CDR2 is SQIVND in the germline V gene (reference sequence). V was cut by 0 bases and J by 7 bases, with 4 bases left in between. CDR3 DNA: TGTGCCAGTAGTATAGATAGGAACATTCAGTACTTC. Translation gives CASSIDRNIQYF.

The J gene is TRBJ1-4, the V gene TRBV27; 8 bases match TRBD1. The CDR3 runs to 15 residues. Germline lookup yields CDR1 MNHEY and CDR2 SMNVEV (reference sequence). V lost 5 bases and J lost 2; bases outside the gene matches: 4. The CDR3 spells CASSRWTGTNEKLFF. CDR3 DNA: TGTGCCAGCAGTAGATGGACAGGGACTAATGAAAAACTGTTTTTT. The full variable domain, completed using reference TRBV27 and TRBJ1-4, is EAQVTQNPRYLITVTGKKLTVTCSQNMNHEYMSWYRQDPGLGLRQIYYSMNVEVTDKGDVPEGYKVSRKEKRNFPLILESPSPNQTSLYFCASSRWTGTNEKLFFGSGTQLSVL.

This sequence joins TRBV7-2 and TRBJ2-1; TRBD2 is a possible D gene (6 bases). This CDR3 region has 14 residues. V was pared by 5 bases and J by 7 bases, with 15 bases between. Germline CDR1 reads SGHTA; CDR2 reads FQGNSA. CDR3 in amino acids: CASSTSRSVNEQFF. The CDR3 DNA reads as TGTGCCAGCAGCACTAGCCGTAGCGTTAATGAGCAGTTCTTC.

This clone was seen a few times. The rearrangement joins TRBV7-9 to TRBJ2-3; no clear D. CDR1 is SEHNR, CDR2 FQNEAQ, per germline (reference sequence). The length of the CDR3 is 13 residues. The germline V and J ends were trimmed by 3 bases and 5 bases, with 9 bases remaining between them. Written as DNA, the CDR3 is TGTGCCAGCAGCTTTCTTAGTCAAGATACGCAGTATTTT. Its translation is CASSFLSQDTQYF. Filled out from reference TRBV7-9 and TRBJ2-3, the complete variable domain reads DTGVSQNPRHKITKRGQNVTFRCDPISEHNRLYWYRQTLGQGPEFLTYFQNEAQLEKSRLLSDRFSAERPKGSFSTLEIQRTEQGDSAMYLCASSFLSQDTQYFGPGTRLTVL.

The chain joins TRBV7-9 to TRBJ2-3, with D perhaps matching TRBD1 (6 bases). The CDR3 length is 14 residues. Germline values: CDR1 SEHNR, CDR2 FQNEAQ (reference sequence). V was clipped by 1 base and J by 1 base, with 6 bases between them. CDR3 sequence reads: CASSLGTGTDTQYF. The DNA of the CDR3 is TGTGCCAGCAGCTTAGGGACAGGCACAGATACGCAGTATTTT.

The V gene is TRBV19, the J gene TRBJ2-2, with D maybe TRBD2 (5 bases). The CDR3 length is 14 residues. V was pared by 7 bases and J by 6 bases, with 15 bases between. CDR1 is LNHDA, CDR2 SQIVND, per germline (reference sequence). CDR3 coding DNA: TGTGCCAGTACCCCCCTGGGGAGTCCCGGGGAGCTGTTTTTT. Its translation is CASTPLGSPGELFF.

CDR3 DNA sequence: TGTGCCAGCAGAGGGACAGAAAGTGAAAAACTGTTTTTT. This gives the protein CASRGTESEKLFF. The chain couples TRBV7-8 to TRBJ1-4; 7 bases map to TRBD1. Germline CDR1 reads SGHVS; CDR2 reads FQNEAQ. This CDR3 is built from 13 residues. With V trimmed by 6 bases and J by 7 bases, 5 bases remained unmatched.

The gene calls are TRBV18 and TRBJ1-1; no clear D. Germline V gene data show CDR1 as KGHSH and CDR2 as LQKENI. Trimming left V 3 bases short and J 1 base short, with 6 bases between. This CDR3 has 13 residues. CDR3 protein: CASSPAQNTEAFF. The CDR3 nucleotides read TGTGCCAGCTCACCCGCTCAGAACACTGAAGCTTTCTTT.

This clone appeared once. This chain links TRBV6-6 with TRBJ1-3; no firm D call. The CDR3 sequence is 14 residues long. CDR1 is MNHNY, CDR2 SVGAGI, per germline (reference sequence). V shed 5 bases and J shed 3 bases, with 11 bases lying between them. CDR3 DNA: TGTGCCAGCAGTAGGACGGTGGGTGGAAACACCATATATTTT. Protein: CASSRTVGGNTIYF.

The chain uses TRBV21-1 and TRBJ2-5; the table's D call TRBD2 went unverified against the DNA. The J call may be wrong; the DNA end is better matched by TRBJ2-7. TRBV21-1 is shown as a pseudogene. CDR3 length: 10 amino acids. The CDR3 loop reads CARPSYEQYF. CDR3 nucleotides: TGTGCCAGACCAAGTTACGAGCAGTACTTC.